The T cell receptor (beta chain) described here comes from a study of T-cell reconstitution after alpha-beta-depleted transplantation in children. Germline loops: CDR1 LGHDT, CDR2 YNNKEL (reference sequence). Deletions cut 3 bases from V and 6 bases from J, with 9 bases between. This CDR3 comprises 13 residues. Unique molecular identifiers were incorporated into the prepared TCRbeta library. TCRdb analysed the PCR reads with MiXCR anew, one entry per CDR3 protein. There are about 610,000 distinct CDR3 sequences in the sample; 25% to 30% occur only once, and just over 35% lies in the top ten. The rearrangement links TRBV3-1 to TRBJ1-5, with D possibly TRBD1 on 5 matching bases. The sample was PBMCs, taken before TCRalphabeta/CD19-depleted stem cell transplant. This TCR was sampled from a boy under three years old with Wiskott-Aldrich syndrome, due to receive a stem cell transplant. The CDR3, as DNA: TGTGCCAGCAGCCAGGGCAGGGCTCAGCCCCAGCATTTT. Amino acids: CASSQGRAQPQHF. The full variable domain, in which reference TRBV3-1 and TRBJ1-5 provide the parts outside the CDR3, is DTAVSQTPKYLVTQMGNDKSIKCEQNLGHDTMYWYKQDSKKFLKIMFSYNNKELIINETVPNRFSPKSPDKAHLNLHINSLELGDSAVYFCASSQGRAQPQHFGDGTRLSIL.